Below, 18 T cell receptor beta chains from the same sample are listed, as sequenced in a study of cytomegalovirus exposure and HLA in healthy donors. Amplification used 60 Vbeta primers and 13 Jbeta primers. Clones were read by immunoSEQ multiplex PCR, and TCRdb kept only the in-frame ones, dropping some. The sample holds around 80,000 clones, approximately 79% seen once. Source material: PBMCs. These receptors originate from a female donor in good health and CMV-seronegative.

The gene calls are TRBV11-2 and TRBJ2-2, with TRBD2 matching 10 bases. In germline, CDR1 is SGHAT, CDR2 FQNNGV. The CDR3 is 15 residues long. The J segment lost 7 bases and the V segment lost 3 bases, leaving 5 bases of the junction unmatched. This chain's CDR3 is CASSFQRGGVGELFF. The CDR3 nucleotides read TGTGCCAGCAGCTTCCAGCGGGGGGGCGTCGGGGAGCTGTTTTTT.

The V gene is TRBV6-1, the J gene TRBJ1-5, with D possibly matching TRBD1 (6 bases). This CDR3 is built from 15 residues. Between the trimmed V and J ends, which lost 5 bases and 0 bases, there was a span of 11 bases. The germline V gene has CDR1 MNHNS and CDR2 SASEGT. The chain's CDR3 is CASSPNRDSNQPQHF. The CDR3 DNA is TGTGCCAGCAGTCCCAACAGGGATAGCAATCAGCCCCAGCATTTT.

V is TRBV5-4 and J is TRBJ2-5; D is perhaps TRBD2 (6 bases). The CDR3 sequence is 15 residues long. From germline, CDR1 is SGHNT and CDR2 YYREEE (reference sequence). The ends were cut back, 4 bases at V and 5 bases at J, with 18 bases in the middle. CDR3 sequence reads: CASSPPASELETQYF. For the CDR3, the DNA is TGTGCCAGCAGCCCGCCGGCTAGCGAGCTGGAGACCCAGTACTTC.

The chain couples TRBV19 to TRBJ2-1; 12 bases fit TRBD2. CDR1 and CDR2 (germline): LNHDA, SQIVND (reference sequence). The V and J ends lost 9 bases and 5 bases, in that order; junction bases with no gene match: 17. The CDR3 is 18 amino acids. DNA of the CDR3: TGTGCCAGCTTGGATACGACTAGCGGGAGACTCTATCACAATGAGCAGTTCTTC. This translates into CASLDTTSGRLYHNEQFF. The full variable domain, rest sourced from reference TRBV19 and TRBJ2-1, is DGGITQSPKYLFRKEGQNVTLSCEQNLNHDAMYWYRQDPGQGLRLIYYSQIVNDFQKGDIAEGYSVSREKKESFPLTVTSAQKNPTAFYLCASLDTTSGRLYHNEQFFGPGTRLTVL.

Details on this clone: This sample also contains other DNA sequences that code for the same CDR3. The chain joins TRBV20-1 to TRBJ2-3; no clear D gene. V was shortened by 5 bases and J by 4 bases, with 7 bases between the two germline ends. Germline V gene lookup returns CDR1 DFQATT and CDR2 SNEGSKA (reference sequence). The CDR3 totals 11 residues. The DNA of the CDR3 is TGCAGTGCTCCTAGGCCAGATACGCAGTATTTT. Translation gives CSAPRPDTQYF.

This clone has a single count. The chain recombines TRBV18 with TRBJ1-6, with a weak D call TRBD1 (6 bases). The germline V and J ends were trimmed by 4 bases and 4 bases, with 11 bases remaining between them. The CDR3 loop spans 15 amino acids. In germline, CDR1 is KGHSH, CDR2 LQKENI. For the CDR3, the DNA is TGTGCCAGCTCACGGGATCAGGGGTATAATTCACCCCTCCACTTT. It codes for CASSRDQGYNSPLHF.

The chain employs TRBV5-6 and TRBJ2-3; D is unclear. The CDR3 totals 15 residues. Germline loops: CDR1 SGHDT, CDR2 YYEEEE. V shed 1 base and J shed 1 base, with 10 bases lying between them. In DNA form, the CDR3 reads TGTGCCAGCAGCTTGCCTAGATTGGGCACAGATACGCAGTATTTT. Amino acid sequence: CASSLPRLGTDTQYF.

The CDR3 coding sequence is TGTGCCAGTAGCCTCACAGGGGCTGGTTCACCCCTCCACTTT. It codes for CASSLTGAGSPLHF. V is TRBV19 and J is TRBJ1-6; 7 positions match TRBD1. This CDR3 is 14 amino acids long. Germline lookup yields CDR1 LNHDA and CDR2 SQIVND (reference sequence). V lost 6 bases to trimming and J lost 9 bases; unmatched junction nucleotides: 8.

This clone was picked up one time. The chain joins TRBV5-4 to TRBJ2-7; 9 bases agree with TRBD2. Germline V gene sequence: CDR1 SGHNT, CDR2 YYREEE (reference sequence). The J segment lost 3 bases and the V segment lost 0 bases, leaving 4 bases of the junction unmatched. The CDR3 totals 15 residues. The CDR3 coding sequence is TGTGCCAGCAGCTTGGGACTAGCGGAGAACTACGAGCAGTACTTC. Protein product: CASSLGLAENYEQYF.

V and J are TRBV19 and TRBJ1-5; 8 nucleotides agree with TRBD1. The germline CDR1 and CDR2 sequences are LNHDA and SQIVND (reference sequence). V trimming: 4 bases; J trimming: 2 bases; junction bases outside the gene matches: 4. CDR3 length: 15 residues. The CDR3 region is CASSSATGGNQPQHF. The CDR3 DNA is TGTGCCAGTAGTAGTGCGACAGGGGGCAATCAGCCCCAGCATTTT.

V and J are TRBV5-1 and TRBJ1-1; 11 bases line up with TRBD1. The junction had 13 bases not matched to a gene; V was cut back by 4 bases and J by 5 bases. From germline, CDR1 is SGHRS and CDR2 YFSETQ. This CDR3 spans 17 amino acids. CDR3 amino acids: CASSPKGQGAGGTEAFF. Here the CDR3 DNA reads TGCGCCAGCAGCCCGAAAGGACAGGGGGCTGGGGGGACTGAAGCTTTCTTT.

The V call is TRBV4-1, the J call TRBJ2-5, with D possibly matching TRBD1 (5 bases). CDR3 size: 15 residues. Per germline, CDR1 MGHRA and CDR2 YSYEKL. V dropped 4 bases and J dropped 0 bases, with 12 bases sitting between them. The CDR3 here is CASSPYLTDQETQYF. As DNA, the CDR3 is TGCGCCAGCAGCCCCTATTTGACAGACCAAGAGACCCAGTACTTC.

The chain's CDR3 is CASSIDRASGNEQFF. CDR3 coding DNA: TGTGCCAGCAGCATTGACAGGGCATCGGGTAATGAGCAGTTCTTC. The rearrangement joins TRBV7-2 to TRBJ2-1; the match to TRBD1 covers 7 bases. Trimming cost V 5 bases and J 7 bases; bases outside gene matches: 11. In germline, CDR1 is SGHTA, CDR2 FQGNSA. The CDR3 extends over 15 amino acids. Full variable domain (outside the CDR3, taken from reference TRBV7-2 and TRBJ2-1): GAGVSQSPSNKVTEKGKDVELRCDPISGHTALYWYRQSLGQGLEFLIYFQGNSAPDKSGLPSDRFSAERTGGSVSTLTIQRTQQEDSAVYLCASSIDRASGNEQFFGPGTRLTVL.

CDR3 protein: CASIDPGQGAPDTQYF. CDR3 sequence (DNA): TGCGCCAGCATCGATCCGGGACAGGGGGCCCCAGATACGCAGTATTTT. This chain uses TRBV5-1 with TRBJ2-3; 12 bases map to TRBD1. Trimming cost V 6 bases and J 4 bases; bases outside gene matches: 9. The CDR3 sequence is 16 residues long. Germline V gene lookup returns CDR1 SGHRS and CDR2 YFSETQ.

The chain recombines TRBV29-1 with TRBJ1-2; D possibly corresponds to TRBD1 (6 bases). Germline V CDR1 and CDR2: SQVTM, ANQGSEA. V gave up 7 bases and J gave up 3 bases, with 12 bases separating them. This CDR3 is built from 12 residues. Here the CDR3 reads CSASGAHYGYTF. As DNA, the CDR3 is TGCAGCGCTTCAGGGGCCCACTATGGCTACACCTTC.

This sequence joins TRBV5-1 and TRBJ2-7; perhaps TRBD1 as D (7 bases). Per the germline V gene, CDR1 is SGHRS and CDR2 is YFSETQ. V was pared by 7 bases and J by 2 bases, with 19 bases between. CDR3 length equals 15 residues. The CDR3 loop is CASAFGGTAAYEQYF. CDR3 in DNA: TGCGCCAGCGCATTCGGCGGGACAGCCGCCTACGAGCAGTACTTC.

This clone was picked up a small number of times. V gene TRBV7-2 combines with J gene TRBJ2-1, with D maybe TRBD1 (6 bases). CDR1 is SGHTA, CDR2 FQGNSA, per germline. Trimming cost V 5 bases and J 14 bases, with 25 bases left between them. The length of the CDR3 is 15 residues. The CDR3 DNA follows: TGTGCCAGCAGCCCTACTATTAGCCGTGAGGGGGAAAAGTTCTTC. Protein product: CASSPTISREGEKFF.

This clone has just a few counts. This chain links TRBV7-8 with TRBJ1-1; 11 bases are shared with TRBD1. The germline V gene has CDR1 SGHVS and CDR2 FQNEAQ. The ends lost 7 bases at V and 3 bases at J; junction bases unmatched: 16. This CDR3 comprises 18 residues. The CDR3 DNA reads as TGTGCCAGCACCGGGACAGGGGGATTCCTTGGAGGAGACACTGAAGCTTTCTTT. Its translation: CASTGTGGFLGGDTEAFF.